The 12 T cell receptor beta chains below were found in one sample sequenced in a study of somatic mutations in cytotoxic T cells in rheumatoid arthritis. Repertoires were generated with immunoSEQ multiplex PCR, while TCRdb's copy carries only in-frame clones and drops some. In the table there are fewer than 25,000 clones, roughly two thirds of which are singletons. Input material: CD8+ T cells sorted from blood. These receptors all come from an adult with rheumatoid arthritis.

The chain links TRBV4-3 to TRBJ1-5; tentatively, D is TRBD1 (5 bases). Trimming left V 4 bases short and J 2 bases short, with 12 bases between. Germline-derived CDR1 and CDR2 are LGHNA and YSLEER. This CDR3 has 15 residues. CDR3 sequence: CASSPTVGGNQPQHF. CDR3 bases: TGCGCCAGCAGCCCGACGGTGGGGGGCAATCAGCCCCAGCATTTT.

This clone is a singleton in its sample. The rearrangement uses TRBV4-1 and TRBJ1-1; 7 bases agree with TRBD1. Looked up from germline, CDR1 is MGHRA and CDR2 is YSYEKL. The CDR3 runs to 17 residues. V lost 4 bases, J lost 3 bases, and 14 bases stayed unmatched. CDR3 in amino acids: CASSPQNRGSEYTEAFF. Here the CDR3 DNA reads TGCGCCAGCAGCCCCCAAAACAGGGGCTCTGAATACACTGAAGCTTTCTTT.

This clone was seen only a few times. CDR3 coding DNA: TGTGCCAGCAGCTCAGGGACAGGCCTACCCGAGCAGTACTTC. Translating gives CASSSGTGLPEQYF. The genes are TRBV7-9 and TRBJ2-7; TRBD1 matches at 8 bases. Germline CDR1 is SEHNR and CDR2 is FQNEAQ (reference sequence). The CDR3 contains 14 residues. The V gene end was trimmed by 4 bases and the J gene end by 6 bases; junction bases not matched to a gene: 8.

This chain connects TRBV19 to TRBJ2-3; D call uncertain. Trimming removed 7 bases at V and 1 base at J, with 12 bases between. CDR3 length equals 14 residues. Germline V gene data show CDR1 as LNHDA and CDR2 as SQIVND (reference sequence). The CDR3 DNA sequence: TGTGCCAGTACCTCAGGCCAGGGCACAGATACGCAGTATTTT. Translated: CASTSGQGTDTQYF. Full variable domain (remainder filled in from reference TRBV19 and TRBJ2-3): DGGITQSPKYLFRKEGQNVTLSCEQNLNHDAMYWYRQDPGQGLRLIYYSQIVNDFQKGDIAEGYSVSREKKESFPLTVTSAQKNPTAFYLCASTSGQGTDTQYFGPGTRLTVL.

This clone was detected a few times. The chain carries TRBV29-1 and TRBJ2-7; 10 bases match TRBD1. CDR3 length equals 12 residues. In germline, CDR1 is SQVTM, CDR2 ANQGSEA. The trim removed 6 bases at V and 4 bases at J, leaving 3 bases unmatched. The CDR3 protein is CSVWTGGYEQYF. The CDR3 region has the DNA TGCAGCGTCTGGACAGGGGGTTACGAGCAGTACTTC.

The sample holds a few counts of this clone. V gene TRBV7-9 combines with J gene TRBJ1-2, with 9 bases aligning to TRBD1. Germline-derived CDR1 and CDR2 are SEHNR and FQNEAQ (reference sequence). This CDR3 has 15 residues. The V gene end was trimmed by 2 bases and the J gene end by 6 bases; junction bases not matched to a gene: 7. In DNA, the CDR3 is TGTGCCAGCAGCTTAAGGGTACAGGGGGCGCATGGCTACACCTTC. Residues: CASSLRVQGAHGYTF.

The chain is built from TRBV6-1 and TRBJ1-6; tentative D call: TRBD1 (5 bases). CDR3 length: 15 residues. V dropped 3 bases and J dropped 5 bases, with 11 bases sitting between them. Germline V CDR1 and CDR2: MNHNS, SASEGT. The CDR3 is CASSDWGTDNSPLHF. The CDR3 DNA is TGTGCCAGCAGTGATTGGGGGACCGATAATTCACCCCTCCACTTT.

V gene TRBV27 combines with J gene TRBJ2-7; tentatively, D is TRBD1 or TRBD2 (5 bases each). CDR3 length: 14 amino acids. The V and J ends lost 6 bases and 0 bases respectively, with 12 bases between them. In germline, CDR1 is MNHEY, CDR2 SMNVEV (reference sequence). CDR3 loop: CASSRDGGSYEQYF. CDR3 DNA sequence: TGTGCCAGCAGCCGGGACGGTGGCTCCTACGAGCAGTACTTC.

This clone has only one observation. This chain uses TRBV19 with TRBJ2-7; the match to TRBD1 covers 8 bases. The germline CDR1 and CDR2 sequences are LNHDA and SQIVND (reference sequence). This CDR3 region has 14 residues. The J segment lost 6 bases and the V segment lost 5 bases, leaving 9 bases of the junction unmatched. Here the CDR3 DNA reads TGTGCCAGTAGTCCCCCGGACAGGGTAGTCGAGCAGTACTTC. It yields the protein CASSPPDRVVEQYF.

This clone appeared a few times. V usage is TRBV29-1 and J usage is TRBJ1-1; tentatively, D is TRBD1 (5 bases). Per the germline V gene, CDR1 is SQVTM and CDR2 is ANQGSEA. This CDR3 spans 11 amino acids. The V end was cut by 6 bases, the J end by 11 bases, with 16 bases between. The CDR3 region has the DNA TGCAGCGTCCCTTGGGGGGAGGCCGCTTTCTTT. This gives the protein CSVPWGEAAFF.

The gene calls are TRBV14 and TRBJ2-5, with unresolved D. This CDR3 spans 15 amino acids. Germline V gene lookup returns CDR1 SGHDN and CDR2 FVKESK. Trimming cost V 4 bases and J 1 base, with 13 bases left between them. The CDR3 loop reads CASSRPHVGQETQYF. CDR3 nucleotides: TGTGCCAGCAGCCGCCCTCACGTAGGCCAAGAGACCCAGTACTTC.

The rearrangement joins TRBV5-6 to TRBJ2-3; 7 positions match TRBD1. The V segment lost 6 bases and the J segment 0 bases; nucleotides outside the gene matches: 4. The CDR3 has 14 amino acids. Germline CDR1 SGHDT, CDR2 YYEEEE. The chain's CDR3 is CASTQTGSTDTQYF. The CDR3 nucleotides read TGTGCCAGCACCCAGACAGGGAGCACAGATACGCAGTATTTT.